This T cell receptor beta chain derives from a study of blood T cell repertoires in COVID-19. On the study more broadly: Samples taken during acute and convalescent COVID-19 were collected in the United States, Italy and Spain. Nucleic acid was either cDNA or gDNA, and it came from T cells, B-cell-depleted T cells, or PBMCs.

Per the authors' pipeline: Amplifying reference gene primers gave estimates of nucleated cell counts. The data were produced by immunoSEQ multiplex PCR, yet TCRdb's version contains in-frame clones alone and is incomplete. V and J calls and clone size are copied from that table; D and trimming were computed from the DNA. The sample includes fewer than 120,000 clones, 87% seen only once; the top ten take approximately 5%. The CDR3 extends over 18 amino acids. The V gene's germline CDR1 is MDHEN and CDR2 SYDVKM. Trimming left V 5 bases short and J 0 bases short, with 17 bases between. This receptor was identified in a human donor in a cohort sampled during active COVID-19. The V call is TRBV28, the J call TRBJ2-6; D possibly corresponds to TRBD2 (6 bases). Sample: peripheral blood. CDR3 amino acids: CASSPSGTYISGANVLTF. The CDR3, as DNA: TGTGCCAGCAGTCCCTCCGGGACTTACATCTCTGGGGCCAACGTCCTGACTTTC.